There are a few counts of the clone carrying this T cell receptor beta chain. This specimen comes from a study of T cells after yellow fever vaccination. The CDR3 consists of 15 residues. The V gene end was trimmed by 8 bases and the J gene end by 1 base; junction bases not matched to a gene: 8. Germline V gives CDR1 SNHLY, CDR2 FYNNEI. TCRdb reanalysed the 5' RACE reads using MiXCR and keeps one entry per CDR3 protein. The table lists under 300,000 distinct CDR3 sequences, more than 6.5% of them singletons. The sample in question was CD4+ T cells sorted from PBMCs, obtained on the day of the yellow fever booster vaccination. J is TRBJ1-5 and V is TRBV2; 7 bases fit TRBD1. The sequence was collected from a man aged 30 to 39 who received the YFV17D yellow fever vaccine. CDR3 amino acids: CASGRQGLSNQPQHF. The CDR3 region has the DNA TGTGCCAGCGGGAGACAGGGCCTAAGCAATCAGCCCCAGCATTTT.